The 12 T cell receptor beta chains given below trace back to one sample, sequenced in a study of Ad26.COV2.S vaccination and SARS-CoV-2 variants. Assay: immunoSEQ multiplex PCR; the TCRdb copy retains only in-frame clones and omits some. The sample records about 400,000 clones, roughly 80% being singletons. Regarding treatment: roughly 20 received Ad26.COV2.S at low or high dose, single or two shots; about 5 received placebo; per-sample allocation not given. Samples came from day 63 after the first vaccine or placebo injection. Sequencing used peripheral blood, obtained in a trial of Ad26.COV2.S vaccine versus placebo. These receptors all stem from a person between 18 and 65 years old who received the Ad26.COV2.S COVID-19 vaccine or a placebo.

This chain uses TRBV9 with TRBJ2-6, with a possible D match to TRBD1 (5 bases). The CDR3 covers 15 residues. CDR1 is SGDLS, CDR2 YYNGEE, per germline. Trimming left V 0 bases short and J 2 bases short, with 6 bases between. The CDR3 sequence is CASSVEQAGANVLTF. In nucleotides, the CDR3 is TGTGCCAGCAGCGTAGAACAGGCTGGGGCCAACGTCCTGACTTTC.

The count of this clone is one. The rearrangement links TRBV7-6 to TRBJ2-3; D unclear. V lost 3 bases and J lost 0, with 7 bases in between. There are 14 residues in the CDR3. The germline V gene has CDR1 SGHVS and CDR2 FNYEAQ. The CDR3 spells CASSFPYSTDTQYF. The CDR3 coding sequence is TGTGCCAGCAGCTTTCCGTATAGCACAGATACGCAGTATTTT.

The chain is built from TRBV24-1 and TRBJ1-3, with D perhaps matching TRBD1 (5 bases). The V end lost 0 bases, the J end lost 6 bases, and 17 bases lay between the germline ends. The CDR3 has 17 amino acids. In germline, CDR1 is KGHDR, CDR2 SFDVKD. This CDR3 reads CATSDLLDQGVPNTIYF. The CDR3 DNA sequence: TGTGCCACCAGTGATTTGCTGGACCAAGGGGTTCCAAACACCATATATTTT.

The V and J genes are TRBV2 and TRBJ2-7; D not resolved. Trimming removed 2 bases from V and 9 bases from J, with 11 bases in between. CDR3 length: 12 amino acids. Looked up from germline, CDR1 is SNHLY and CDR2 is FYNNEI. CDR3 sequence reads: CASSENALGQYF. In nucleotides, the CDR3 is TGTGCCAGCAGTGAAAACGCCCTTGGGCAGTACTTC.

The sample holds one count of this clone. The chain combines TRBV7-2 with TRBJ2-7; 7 nucleotides line up with TRBD1. J lost 2 bases, V lost 2 bases, and 9 bases had no gene match. The CDR3 runs to 16 residues. The germline V gene encodes CDR1 SGHTA and CDR2 FQGNSA. The CDR3 reads CASSLKIDRVPYEQYF. CDR3 nucleotide sequence: TGTGCCAGCAGCTTAAAGATCGACAGGGTACCCTACGAGCAGTACTTC.

With respect to this clone: This sequence may be a read error, since a much larger clone differs from it by one base. This chain uses TRBV11-3 with TRBJ2-1; no reliable D call. The CDR3 length is 11 residues. Trimming stripped 2 bases from V and 9 bases from J, with 5 bases between. Germline assignment: CDR1 SGHNT and CDR2 YENEEA. The CDR3 sequence is CASSLKTEQFF. Here the CDR3 DNA reads TGTGCCAGCAGCTTAAAGACTGAGCAGTTCTTC. The variable domain in full, completed from reference TRBV11-3 and TRBJ2-1, reads EAGVVQSPRYKIIEKKQPVAFWCNPISGHNTLYWYLQNLGQGPELLIRYENEEAVDDSQLPKDRFSAERLKGVDSTLKIQPAELGDSAVYLCASSLKTEQFFGPGTRLTVL.

Note on this clone: The sample holds other DNA sequences that translate to the same CDR3. CDR3 nucleotides: TGTGCCAGCAGCCGACAGGGCTACGAGCAGTACTTC. Its translation: CASSRQGYEQYF. The chain employs TRBV6-5 and TRBJ2-7, with 7 bases lining up with TRBD1. Trimming took 6 bases from V and 3 from J; bases not matched to a gene: 2. This CDR3 spans 12 amino acids. Germline lookup yields CDR1 MNHEY and CDR2 SVGAGI.

This sequence joins TRBV11-2 and TRBJ2-4, with TRBD2 matching 7 bases. Per germline, CDR1 SGHAT and CDR2 FQNNGV. V was clipped by 5 bases and J by 6 bases; unmatched bases: 10. This CDR3 is 15 amino acids long. This chain's CDR3 is CASSPSGAAGNIQYF. In nucleotides, the CDR3 is TGTGCCAGCAGCCCGAGCGGGGCTGCGGGAAACATTCAGTACTTC.

The rearrangement joins TRBV25-1 to TRBJ2-6; TRBD1 might be the D (5 bases). CDR1 is MGHDK, CDR2 SYGVNS, per germline. Trimming removed 5 bases at V and 0 bases at J, with 14 bases between. This CDR3 is built from 17 residues. CDR3 DNA sequence: TGTGCCAGCAGTCGGACATATTCCCTCTCTGGGGCCAACGTCCTGACTTTC. Protein product: CASSRTYSLSGANVLTF.

The rearrangement uses TRBV4-2 and TRBJ1-1; D is unresolved. The germline V and J ends were trimmed by 0 bases and 0 bases, with 8 bases remaining between them. Germline V gene lookup returns CDR1 LGHNA and CDR2 YNFKEQ. The CDR3 extends over 15 amino acids. The DNA for the CDR3 is TGTGCCAGCAGCCAAGATATGGGCTTGAACACTGAAGCTTTCTTT. Translation: CASSQDMGLNTEAFF.

J is TRBJ2-1 and V is TRBV6-4, with 8 bases identical to TRBD2. Germline V gene lookup returns CDR1 MRHNA and CDR2 SNTAGT. Germline trimming cut 7 bases from V and 12 bases from J; bases unmatched to any gene: 5. This CDR3 spans 11 amino acids. In nucleotides, the CDR3 is TGTGCCAGCACGGGGGGGGCGGTGCAGTTCTTC. Translation gives CASTGGAVQFF.

V usage is TRBV5-8 and J usage is TRBJ2-1; TRBD1 is a possible D gene (7 bases). With 4 bases removed from V and 15 bases from J, the gap between germline ends came to 14 bases. The CDR3 spans 11 residues. Germline CDR1 and CDR2: SGHTS and YDEGEE. The CDR3 region is CASSRGTVAFF. CDR3 DNA: TGTGCCAGCAGCCGCGGGACAGTCGCGTTCTTC. Combining the CDR3 with reference TRBV5-8 and TRBJ2-1 gives the whole variable domain EAGVTQSPTHLIKTRGQQATLRCSPISGHTSVYWYQQALGLGLQFLLWYDEGEERNRGNFPPRFSGRQFPNYSSELNVNALELEDSALYLCASSRGTVAFFGPGTRLTVL.